The rows below give T cell receptor beta chains drawn from one sample of a study of human T cells and chemical hapten exposure. TCRdb processed the RACE reads anew with MiXCR; each CDR3 protein has one entry. The sample holds approximately 90,000 distinct CDR3 sequences, 8.5% to 9% seen once. The sample here was whole blood, taken in connection with sensitization to the hapten diphenylcyclopropenone (DPC). The source of these receptors is a man in his forties or fifties with alopecia areata. Some clones in this sample may be carry-over from other donors' samples. CDR3s include the opening cysteine and the closing phenylalanine or tryptophan. The D gene is left open where the match is weak. Not all rows give a size; the values are once, few, many and, for expanded clones, a class.

j_gene,v_gene,abundance,d_gene,CDR3aa,CDR3nt
TRBJ2-2,TRBV2,-,TRBD2,CASSVIAGGSGELFF,TGTGCCAGCAGTGTTATAGCGGGAGGATCCGGGGAGCTGTTTTTT
TRBJ1-4,TRBV7-9,few,-,CASSPSSNLPGGKLFF,TGTGCCAGCAGCCCCTCAAGTAACCTCCCTGGAGGAAAACTGTTTTTT
TRBJ2-5,TRBV6-2/TRBV6-3,many,-,CASSYNGRRQETQYF,TGTGCCAGCAGTTACAATGGGAGACGACAAGAGACCCAGTACTTC
TRBJ2-2,TRBV19,few,TRBD2,CASSVSGTNTGELFF,TGTGCCAGTAGCGTTAGCGGGACGAACACCGGGGAGCTGTTTTTT
TRBJ1-1,TRBV4-1,many,-,CASSPLPTDLNTEAFF,TGCGCCAGCAGCCCGCTCCCGACGGATTTAAACACTGAAGCTTTCTTT
TRBJ1-6,TRBV7-8,many,-,CASSSVNRASIIPPLHF,TGTGCCAGCAGCTCCGTCAACAGGGCTAGTATTATTCCGCCCCTCCACTTT
TRBJ2-1,TRBV30,few,-,CAWFAGRYRNEQFF,TGTGCCTGGTTTGCAGGGAGGTACCGCAATGAGCAGTTCTTC
TRBJ2-2,TRBV27,-,-,CASSLITGRLNTGELFF,TGTGCCAGCAGTTTAATCACGGGACGCTTGAACACCGGGGAGCTGTTTTTT
TRBJ2-3,TRBV5-1,few,-,CASRQSTDTQYF,TGCGCCAGCAGGCAGAGCACAGATACGCAGTATTTT
TRBJ2-1,TRBV29-1,few,TRBD2,CSVGSGTSFGEQFF,TGCAGCGTTGGGTCAGGGACTAGCTTCGGCGAGCAGTTCTTC
TRBJ2-2,TRBV12-3/TRBV12-4,-,-,CASSLGSRAGELFF,TGTGCCAGCAGTTTAGGGAGTAGGGCCGGGGAGCTGTTTTTT
TRBJ1-2,TRBV12-3/TRBV12-4,many,-,CASSFYGVGGYTF,TGTGCCAGCAGTTTTTACGGGGTGGGAGGCTACACCTTC
TRBJ1-5,TRBV27,-,-,CASSLSGLGNQPQHF,TGTGCCAGCAGTTTATCAGGGCTCGGGAATCAGCCCCAGCATTTT
TRBJ1-1,TRBV11-2,-,-,CASSLGTPNTEVFF,TGTGCCAGCAGCTTAGGGACCCCGAACACTGAAGTTTTCTTT
TRBJ2-1,TRBV20-1,few,TRBD2,CSARVSGLAVYNEQFF,TGCAGTGCTAGAGTTTCGGGACTAGCGGTATACAATGAGCAGTTCTTC
TRBJ2-3,TRBV27,few,TRBD2,CASSLSAGGRGEGAQYF,TGTGCCAGCAGTTTATCGGCCGGCGGGAGGGGGGAAGGAGCGCAGTATTTT
TRBJ2-3,TRBV9,-,-,CASSVVGISTDTQYF,TGTGCCAGCAGCGTAGTAGGGATTAGCACAGATACGCAGTATTTT
TRBJ1-5,TRBV12-3/TRBV12-4,many,-,CASSFDSSNQPQHF,TGTGCCAGCAGTTTTGACAGTAGCAATCAGCCCCAGCATTTT
TRBJ1-5,TRBV19,many,TRBD1,CASLDRVGNQPQHF,TGTGCCAGTTTGGACAGGGTAGGCAATCAGCCCCAGCATTTT
TRBJ2-5,TRBV7-3,-,TRBD2,CASNRAGGPTYKETQYF,TGTGCCAGCAATCGAGCGGGAGGGCCGACATACAAAGAGACCCAGTACTTC
TRBJ2-2,TRBV12-3/TRBV12-4,many,TRBD1,CATGTGRAGELFF,TGTGCCACCGGGACAGGGCGGGCCGGGGAGCTGTTTTTT
TRBJ2-3,TRBV7-2,many,TRBD2,CASSLASSGISTDTQYF,TGTGCCAGCAGCTTAGCGTCGAGCGGGATTAGCACAGATACGCAGTATTTT
TRBJ1-3,TRBV10-3,many,-,CAISVGNSGNTIYF,TGTGCCATCAGTGTCGGGAACTCTGGAAACACCATATATTTT
TRBJ1-2,TRBV4-3,many,-,CASSQDRRDNYGYTF,TGCGCCAGCAGCCAAGATAGGCGGGATAACTATGGCTACACCTTC
TRBJ1-2,TRBV6-5,many,TRBD1,CASTRDRAVYGYTF,TGTGCCAGCACCCGGGACAGGGCCGTCTATGGCTACACCTTC
TRBJ2-7,TRBV5-8,many,-,CASSLEGGYEQYF,TGTGCCAGCAGCTTGGAGGGCGGGTACGAGCAGTACTTC
TRBJ2-3,TRBV2,few,-,CASSDPGERSTDTQYF,TGTGCCAGCAGTGATCCCGGGGAGAGAAGCACAGATACGCAGTATTTT
TRBJ1-4,TRBV29-1,many,TRBD1,CSARGTGDEKLFF,TGCAGCGCCCGCGGGACAGGGGATGAAAAACTGTTTTTT
TRBJ2-5,TRBV18,-,-,CASSPLRGYQETQYF,TGTGCCAGCTCACCATTGCGGGGTTACCAAGAGACCCAGTACTTC
TRBJ2-1,TRBV6-2/TRBV6-3,many,-,CASSGGAVTNEQFF,TGTGCCAGCAGTGGGGGGGCAGTCACGAATGAGCAGTTCTTC
TRBJ1-2,TRBV11-2,-,-,CASSLARAGVSGYTF,TGTGCCAGCAGCTTAGCGCGGGCAGGGGTTTCTGGCTACACCTTC
TRBJ2-7,TRBV7-2,-,TRBD1,CASSLQGALDEQYF,TGTGCCAGCAGCTTACAGGGGGCGCTTGACGAGCAGTACTTC
TRBJ2-1,TRBV5-5,-,-,CASSLGISFEYNEQFF,TGTGCCAGCAGCTTGGGAATTAGTTTCGAATACAATGAGCAGTTCTTC
TRBJ2-3,TRBV7-7,-,TRBD1,CASSPGTGPADTQYF,TGTGCTAGCAGCCCAGGGACAGGGCCAGCAGATACGCAGTATTTT
TRBJ1-1,TRBV12-3/TRBV12-4,many,TRBD1,CASSPHRQGSPEAFF,TGTGCCAGCAGTCCCCACAGACAGGGAAGTCCTGAAGCTTTCTTT
TRBJ1-1,TRBV27,many,TRBD1,CASRFTGGTEAFF,TGTGCCAGCAGATTTACAGGGGGCACTGAAGCTTTCTTT
TRBJ1-5,TRBV28,many,-,CASSFAGRNQPQHF,TGTGCCAGCAGTTTTGCAGGGCGCAATCAGCCCCAGCATTTT
TRBJ2-7,TRBV4-3,few,TRBD2,CASSQDPQRAGGCSYEQYF,TGCGCCAGCAGCCAAGATCCCCAGAGGGCGGGAGGATGCTCCTACGAGCAGTACTTC
TRBJ2-3,TRBV19,few,TRBD1,CASSIGQADTQYF,TGTGCCAGTAGTATCGGACAGGCAGATACGCAGTATTTT
TRBJ1-2,TRBV12-3/TRBV12-4,-,-,CASSFRGSYGYTF,TGTGCCAGCAGTTTTCGGGGGAGCTATGGCTACACCTTC
TRBJ2-1,TRBV28,-,TRBD2,CASSPPPLAGGDEQFF,TGTGCCAGCAGCCCCCCACCACTAGCGGGAGGAGATGAGCAGTTCTTC
TRBJ2-4,TRBV12-3/TRBV12-4,-,-,CASRFSAKNIQYF,TGTGCCAGCCGGTTTTCGGCCAAAAACATTCAGTACTTC
TRBJ1-6,TRBV11-2,-,TRBD1,CASSSDRGRNSPLHF,TGTGCCAGCAGCTCCGACAGGGGACGTAATTCACCCCTCCACTTT
TRBJ2-1,TRBV28,many,-,CASSPLLGEQFF,TGTGCCAGCAGCCCTCTCCTTGGGGAGCAGTTCTTC
TRBJ2-1,TRBV29-1,many,TRBD2,CSVGASGVAGTYNEQFF,TGCAGCGTGGGGGCTAGCGGGGTTGCAGGAACCTACAATGAGCAGTTCTTC
TRBJ2-4,TRBV7-9,-,-,CASSLAGTRDIQYF,TGTGCCAGCAGCTTGGCCGGGACGAGGGACATTCAGTACTTC